The clone carrying this T cell receptor (beta chain) turned up a few times. Its cognate antigen is unknown. 5'RACE template switching generated TCR cDNA, adding a universal primer site and UMIs. TCRdb passed the 5' RACE reads through MiXCR, listing each CDR3 protein once. The repertoire includes around 200,000 distinct CDR3 sequences, more than 9.5% of them detected once, and 36% sits in the top ten. V dropped 0 bases and J dropped 4 bases, with 15 bases sitting between them. The CDR3 consists of 16 residues. Germline CDR1 reads ENHRY; CDR2 reads SYGVKD. The data derive from a study of T cells after yellow fever vaccination. General observations from the study: A small proportion of clonotypes was detected in both the CD4 and CD8 compartments. Within FACS-sorted repertoires, abundant clonotypes contaminating from the bulk population could be present.

The genes are TRBV10-3 and TRBJ1-1, with a tentative D call TRBD1 (6 bases). The sample consisted of CD8+ T cells sorted from PBMCs, taken 15 days after the yellow fever booster vaccination. The receptor's source is a man younger than 30 who received the YFV17D yellow fever vaccine. The DNA for the CDR3 is TGTGCCATCAGTGAGTCGGACTCCCGAGGGGGCACTGAAGCTTTCTTT. Its protein product is CAISESDSRGGTEAFF.